This T cell receptor beta chain appears in the sequencing data of a study of T cells after posttransplantation cyclophosphamide. Busulfan-fludarabine conditioning, marrow transplant, and cyclophosphamide on days +3 and +4 were administered. A remark on this clone: Its antigen is not identified.

Profiled with immunoSEQ multiplex PCR; TCRdb holds only in-frame clones, not every one. The sample carries roughly 19,000 clones, about 90% recorded once. Points from the study as a whole: After PTCy, TRB diversity resembled that of CNI/methotrexate controls. Tissue-infiltrating T cells from skin or gut overlapped little with blood T cells. Later post-transplant blood repertoires were often dominated by donor CD8+ memory clones.

The sequencing used PBMCs, collected after allogeneic stem cell transplant with posttransplant cyclophosphamide. The TCR originated in a female patient aged 40-50 years who received an allogeneic stem cell transplant from a related donor, was CMV-positive, and had no GVHD. The graft donor may have contributed some T cells.

The chain's CDR3 is CSVGGDSDAYGYTF. The CDR3 bases are TGCAGCGTTGGGGGGGACAGCGATGCCTATGGCTACACCTTC. The chain employs TRBV29-1 and TRBJ1-2; 7 bases match TRBD1. Germline V CDR1 and CDR2: SQVTM, ANQGSEA. The CDR3 runs 14 residues. With 4 bases clipped from V and 4 bases from J, the junction kept 9 bases outside the gene matches.